Shown below are 19 T cell receptor beta chains from a single sample sequenced in a study of CD8 T cells in ankylosing spondylitis. Notes on the study in general: A TCR beta motif of several highly homologous variants seemed to mark ankylosing spondylitis blood.

Using its own MiXCR run on the 5' RACE reads, TCRdb lists one record per CDR3 protein. The sample yields over 400,000 distinct CDR3 sequences, roughly 26% seen once. No antigen is known for these receptors. Sample: blood, either unsorted or a sorted T cell fraction (not recorded which). These receptor sequences come from a male donor with ankylosing spondylitis.

The J gene is TRBJ2-1, the V gene TRBV12-3 or TRBV12-4; perhaps TRBD2 as D (6 bases). V lost 1 base and J lost 9, with 16 bases in between. CDR3 size: 15 residues. The CDR3 bases are TGTGCCAGCAGTTTAGGAATGTCTAGCGCAAGTGAGCAGTTCTTC. Its translation is CASSLGMSSASEQFF.

This chain links TRBV28 with TRBJ1-1; unclear D gene. Germline lookup yields CDR1 MDHEN and CDR2 SYDVKM. V shed 4 bases and J shed 5 bases, with 11 bases lying between them. The CDR3 is 13 residues long. Here the CDR3 reads CASSYSPGTEAFF. The CDR3 DNA follows: TGTGCCAGCAGTTACAGTCCAGGTACTGAAGCTTTCTTT.

This clonotype was seen more than once but under ten times. The chain employs TRBV12-3 or TRBV12-4 and TRBJ1-2; possibly TRBD1 for D (5 bases). V was cut by 7 bases and J by 4 bases, with 13 bases left in between. The CDR3 is 13 residues long. CDR3 coding DNA: TGTGCCAGCACCCCGGGACGGTTCTATGGCTACACCTTC. It specifies CASTPGRFYGYTF.

The V gene is TRBV7-7, the J gene TRBJ2-5; 9 bases are shared with TRBD2. The CDR3 spans 17 residues. Losses at the gene ends were 7 bases for V and 2 bases for J; bases not matched to a gene: 14. The germline V gene has CDR1 SSHAT and CDR2 FNYEAQ (reference sequence). CDR3 DNA sequence: TGTGCCAGCACCCCGATGGGTCCTAGCGGGATTCAAGAGACCCAGTACTTC. Translation gives CASTPMGPSGIQETQYF.

The genes are TRBV18 and TRBJ2-1; D may match TRBD1 or TRBD2 (5 bases each). The germline CDR1 and CDR2 sequences are KGHSH and LQKENI. The ends were cut back, 5 bases at V and 0 bases at J, with 14 bases in the middle. CDR3 size: 16 residues. CDR3 residues: CASSWGTPSSYNEQFF. Here the CDR3 DNA reads TGTGCCAGCTCATGGGGGACGCCGAGCTCCTACAATGAGCAGTTCTTC. Full variable domain (missing parts from reference TRBV18 and TRBJ2-1): NAGVMQNPRHLVRRRGQEARLRCSPMKGHSHVYWYRQLPEEGLKFMVYLQKENIIDESGMPKERFSAEFPKEGPSILRIQQVVRGDSAAYFCASSWGTPSSYNEQFFGPGTRLTVL.

This clonotype has only a few counts. The chain's CDR3 is CASSPTLRPGEQFF. The CDR3 region has the DNA TGTGCCAGCAGCCCCACACTTCGGCCAGGTGAGCAGTTCTTC. The V and J genes are TRBV14 and TRBJ2-1; unclear D gene. Germline values: CDR1 SGHDN, CDR2 FVKESK. The V and J ends lost 4 bases and 9 bases respectively, with 16 bases between them. There are 14 residues in the CDR3.

The genes are TRBV12-3 or TRBV12-4 and TRBJ1-5; TRBD1 might be the D (6 bases). CDR3 length: 13 amino acids. V lost 7 bases to trimming and J lost 8 bases, with 15 bases between them. The chain's CDR3 is CASTLGPGEPQHF. CDR3 nucleotides: TGTGCCAGCACCTTGGGACCAGGGGAGCCCCAGCATTTT.

Only one count was recorded for this clonotype. The chain has TRBV7-7 and TRBJ2-5, with TRBD2 matching over 8 bases. From germline, CDR1 is SSHAT and CDR2 FNYEAQ (reference sequence). Losses at the gene ends were 4 bases for V and 3 bases for J; bases not matched to a gene: 4. CDR3 length: 14 amino acids. Here the CDR3 reads CASSSTTSEETQYF. CDR3 in DNA: TGTGCCAGCAGCTCCACGACTAGCGAAGAGACCCAGTACTTC.

The CDR3 DNA reads TGTGCCACCAGTGAGCCTGGGGAAAATTACAATGAGCAGTTCTTC. It yields the protein CATSEPGENYNEQFF. This chain connects TRBV24-1 to TRBJ2-1; D unresolved. V dropped 4 bases and J dropped 4 bases, with 13 bases sitting between them. Germline V gene data show CDR1 as KGHDR and CDR2 as SFDVKD. CDR3 size: 15 residues.

This clonotype was detected only a few times. This chain joins TRBV5-1 and TRBJ1-5, with D unresolved. CDR1 SGHRS and CDR2 YFSETQ come from the germline V gene. Trimming removed 2 bases at V and 5 bases at J, with 8 bases between. The CDR3 consists of 13 residues. CDR3 protein: CASSFNDDQPQHF. Written as DNA, the CDR3 is TGCGCCAGCAGCTTTAATGATGATCAGCCCCAGCATTTT.

This clonotype was picked up a small number of times. The chain employs TRBV20-1 and TRBJ2-7, with 7 bases matching TRBD2. The CDR3 spans 13 residues. V was pared by 4 bases and J by 13 bases, with 16 bases of the junction left unmatched. Germline V CDR1 and CDR2: DFQATT, SNEGSKA (reference sequence). The CDR3 nucleotides are TGCAGTGCTACATTTGAAGGACTAGAAGTCCCATACTTC. Amino acid sequence: CSATFEGLEVPYF.

The CDR3 region is CASSQTGTGETQYF. CDR3 nucleotide sequence: TGCGCCAGCAGCCAAACCGGGACAGGAGAGACCCAGTACTTC. The J gene is TRBJ2-5, the V gene TRBV5-1; TRBD1 matches 8 bases. Germline V lookup: CDR1 SGHRS, CDR2 YFSETQ. The CDR3 runs to 14 residues. The V gene end was trimmed by 4 bases and the J gene end by 4 bases; junction bases not matched to a gene: 6.

The chain joins TRBV5-4 to TRBJ2-4, with TRBD1 matching over 11 bases. V lost 3 bases to trimming and J lost 11 bases; unmatched junction nucleotides: 7. The CDR3 sequence is 14 residues long. Germline CDR1 SGHNT, CDR2 YYREEE (reference sequence). The CDR3 nucleotides are TGTGCCAGCAGCTGGGACAGGGGGGGAATCTTTCAGTACTTC. Its translation: CASSWDRGGIFQYF.

This clonotype was seen a few times. The chain recombines TRBV7-2 with TRBJ1-4; D ambiguous. The CDR3 is 13 amino acids. Germline V lookup: CDR1 SGHTA, CDR2 FQGNSA. The V gene lost 2 bases and the J gene lost 7 bases, with 8 bases spanning the gap. CDR3 in amino acids: CASSLRISEKLFF. CDR3 bases: TGTGCCAGCAGCTTAAGGATTAGTGAAAAACTGTTTTTT.

The CDR3 nucleotides are TGCAGTGCTTCCAGAACGGGGAACAAGGGCACCATATATTTT. Translation gives CSASRTGNKGTIYF. The chain couples TRBV20-1 to TRBJ1-3; D is unclear. Germline CDR1 DFQATT, CDR2 SNEGSKA (reference sequence). V lost 5 bases to trimming and J lost 9 bases, with 20 bases between them. The CDR3 consists of 14 residues.

This clonotype was observed many times. The rearrangement links TRBV12-3 or TRBV12-4 to TRBJ2-7; D is uncertain. V gave up 1 base and J gave up 7 bases, with 11 bases separating them. This CDR3 has 13 residues. The CDR3 DNA is TGTGCCAGCAGTTTAGGCGCAATTCAGGAGCAGTACTTC. It yields the protein CASSLGAIQEQYF.

The sample holds a few counts of this clonotype. V usage is TRBV11-2 and J usage is TRBJ2-3; tentative D call: TRBD2 (5 bases). The CDR3 consists of 15 residues. Germline V CDR1 and CDR2: SGHAT, FQNNGV. The germline V and J ends were trimmed by 2 bases and 5 bases, with 14 bases remaining between them. In DNA, the CDR3 is TGTGCCAGCAGCTTATTTGTGACTAAGGAAGATACGCAGTATTTT. Protein: CASSLFVTKEDTQYF.

This clonotype was detected a few times. The V and J genes are TRBV28 and TRBJ2-1; perhaps TRBD1 as D (5 bases). The CDR3 spans 13 residues. Germline V gene data show CDR1 as MDHEN and CDR2 as SYDVKM. V was pared by 3 bases and J by 7 bases, with 10 bases between. DNA of the CDR3: TGTGCCAGCAGTTTCTCCAGGGCAAATGAGCAGTTCTTC. Encoded protein: CASSFSRANEQFF.

This clonotype was seen more than once but under ten times. The rearrangement links TRBV5-1 to TRBJ1-4; maybe TRBD1 (6 bases). CDR3 length equals 15 residues. Germline V lookup: CDR1 SGHRS, CDR2 YFSETQ. V shed 0 bases and J shed 8 bases, with 14 bases lying between them. CDR3 protein: CASSLGPGEEEKLFF. The CDR3 DNA reads as TGCGCCAGCAGCTTGGGTCCAGGGGAGGAAGAAAAACTGTTTTTT.